The present entry profiles one T cell receptor beta chain with its context. CDR1 and CDR2 from the germline V gene are GTSNPN and SVGIG (reference sequence). Trimming left V 3 bases short and J 5 bases short, with 11 bases between. This CDR3 has 13 amino acids. The data derive from a study of blood T cell repertoires in COVID-19. Study summary: Material from acute and convalescent COVID-19 was sourced from the United States, Italy and Spain.

TCRdb's copy holds only in-frame clones and misses some; the assay was immunoSEQ multiplex PCR. The profile shows 200,000 to 250,000 clones, around four fifths of them singletons. The V gene is TRBV30, the J gene TRBJ2-1, with D uncertain. What was sequenced was peripheral blood. This clonotype was sampled from a woman older than 75 with COVID-19, enrolled during active disease. CDR3 DNA: TGTGCCTGGAGCCGTAACAGAAACAATGAGCAGTTCTTC. Encoded protein: CAWSRNRNNEQFF. The full variable domain, rest sourced from reference TRBV30 and TRBJ2-1, is SQTIHQWPATLVQPVGSPLSLECTVEGTSNPNLYWYRQAAGRGLQLLFYSVGIGQISSEVPQNLSASRPQDRQFILSSKKLLLSDSGFYLCAWSRNRNNEQFFGPGTRLTVL.